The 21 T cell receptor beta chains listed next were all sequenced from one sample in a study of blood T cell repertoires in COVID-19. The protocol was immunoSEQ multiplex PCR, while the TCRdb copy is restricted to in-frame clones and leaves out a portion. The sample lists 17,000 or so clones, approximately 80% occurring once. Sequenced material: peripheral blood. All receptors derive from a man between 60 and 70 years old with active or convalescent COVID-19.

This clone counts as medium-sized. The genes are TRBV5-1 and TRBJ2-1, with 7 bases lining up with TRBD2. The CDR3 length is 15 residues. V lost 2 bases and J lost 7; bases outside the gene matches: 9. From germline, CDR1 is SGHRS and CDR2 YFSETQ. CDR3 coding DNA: TGCGCCAGCAGCTTAGTAGAGCGGGAACCTAATGAGCAGTTCTTC. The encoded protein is CASSLVEREPNEQFF.

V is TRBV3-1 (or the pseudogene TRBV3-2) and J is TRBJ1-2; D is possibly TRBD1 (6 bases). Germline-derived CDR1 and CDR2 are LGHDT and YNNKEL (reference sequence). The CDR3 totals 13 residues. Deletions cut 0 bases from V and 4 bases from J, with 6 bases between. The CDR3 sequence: CASSQEQGYGYTF. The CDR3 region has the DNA TGTGCCAGCAGCCAAGAACAGGGCTATGGCTACACCTTC.

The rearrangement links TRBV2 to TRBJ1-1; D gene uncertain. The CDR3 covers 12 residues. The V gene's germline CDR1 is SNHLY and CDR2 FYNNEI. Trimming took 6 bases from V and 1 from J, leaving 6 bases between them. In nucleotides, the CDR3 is TGTGCCAGCAGCTTAAAGAACACTGAAGCTTTCTTT. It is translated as CASSLKNTEAFF.

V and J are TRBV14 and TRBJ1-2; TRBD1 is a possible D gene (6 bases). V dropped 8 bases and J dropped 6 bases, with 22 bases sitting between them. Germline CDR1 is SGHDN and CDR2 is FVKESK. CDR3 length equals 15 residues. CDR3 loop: CASAETQGTRDGYTF. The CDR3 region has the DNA TGTGCCAGCGCCGAGACACAGGGTACTCGCGATGGCTACACCTTC.

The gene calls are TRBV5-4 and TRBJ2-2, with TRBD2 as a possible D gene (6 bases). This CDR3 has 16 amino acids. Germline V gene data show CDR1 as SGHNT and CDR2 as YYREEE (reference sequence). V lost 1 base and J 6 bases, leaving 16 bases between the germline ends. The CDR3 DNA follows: TGTGCCAGCAGCTTGCCGCCTCAGGGACTTCCCGGGGAGCTGTTTTTT. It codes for CASSLPPQGLPGELFF.

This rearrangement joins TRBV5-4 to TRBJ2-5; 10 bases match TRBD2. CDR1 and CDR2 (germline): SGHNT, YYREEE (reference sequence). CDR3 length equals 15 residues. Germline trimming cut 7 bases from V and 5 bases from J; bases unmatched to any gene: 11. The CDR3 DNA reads TGTGCCAGCGGAGTTGGACTAGCGGAGGGGGAGACCCAGTACTTC. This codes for CASGVGLAEGETQYF.

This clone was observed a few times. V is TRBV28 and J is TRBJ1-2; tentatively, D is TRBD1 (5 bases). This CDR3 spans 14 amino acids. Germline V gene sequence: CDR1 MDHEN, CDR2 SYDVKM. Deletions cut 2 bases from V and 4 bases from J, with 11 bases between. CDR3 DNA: TGTGCCAGCAGTTTACAGGGAGGTTTCTATGGCTACACCTTC. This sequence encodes CASSLQGGFYGYTF.

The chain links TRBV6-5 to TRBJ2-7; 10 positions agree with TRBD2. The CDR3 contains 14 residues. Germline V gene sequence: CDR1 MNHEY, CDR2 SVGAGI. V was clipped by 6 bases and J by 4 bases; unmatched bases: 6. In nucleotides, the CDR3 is TGTGCCAGCAGCGCCGGGACTAGCGAGTACGAGCAGTACTTC. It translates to CASSAGTSEYEQYF.

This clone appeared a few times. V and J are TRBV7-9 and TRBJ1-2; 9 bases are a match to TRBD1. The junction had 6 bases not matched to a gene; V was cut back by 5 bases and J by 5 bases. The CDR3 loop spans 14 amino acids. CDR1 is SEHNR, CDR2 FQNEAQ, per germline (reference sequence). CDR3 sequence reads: CASSAEGQGYGYTF. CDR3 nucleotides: TGTGCCAGCAGCGCCGAGGGACAGGGATATGGCTACACCTTC.

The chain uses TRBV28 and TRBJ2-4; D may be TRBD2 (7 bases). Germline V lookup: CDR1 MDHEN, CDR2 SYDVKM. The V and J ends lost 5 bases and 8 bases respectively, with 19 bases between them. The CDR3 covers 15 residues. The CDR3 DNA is TGTGCCAGCAGTCTCCAGGGCGGGGGCCGGGACATTCAGTACTTC. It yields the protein CASSLQGGGRDIQYF.

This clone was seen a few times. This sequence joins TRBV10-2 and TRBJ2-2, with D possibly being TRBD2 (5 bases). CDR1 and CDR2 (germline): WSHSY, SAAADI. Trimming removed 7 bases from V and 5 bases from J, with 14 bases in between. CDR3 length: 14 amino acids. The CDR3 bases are TGCGCCAGCAAGGGAGAGCGGATTACCGGGGAGCTGTTTTTT. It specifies CASKGERITGELFF.

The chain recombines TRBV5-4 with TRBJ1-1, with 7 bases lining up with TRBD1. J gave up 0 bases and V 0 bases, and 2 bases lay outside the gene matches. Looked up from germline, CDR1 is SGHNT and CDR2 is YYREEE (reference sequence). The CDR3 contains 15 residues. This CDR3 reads CASSLEGAMNTEAFF. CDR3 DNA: TGTGCCAGCAGCTTGGAGGGGGCAATGAACACTGAAGCTTTCTTT. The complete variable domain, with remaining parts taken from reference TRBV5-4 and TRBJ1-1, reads ETGVTQSPTHLIKTRGQQVTLRCSSQSGHNTVSWYQQALGQGPQFIFQYYREEENGRGNFPPRFSGLQFPNYSSELNVNALELDDSALYLCASSLEGAMNTEAFFGQGTRLTVV.

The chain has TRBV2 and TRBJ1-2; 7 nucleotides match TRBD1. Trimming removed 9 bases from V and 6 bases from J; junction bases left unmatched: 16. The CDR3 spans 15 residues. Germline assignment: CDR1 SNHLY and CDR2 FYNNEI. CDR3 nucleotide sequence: TGTGCCAGAGGGGGCGACCGGGACAGCTACAATGGCTACACCTTC. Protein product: CARGGDRDSYNGYTF.

The CDR3 nucleotides are TGTGCCAGCAGCACAGAGCCGGGATTAGCCAAAAACATTCAGTACTTC. Protein: CASSTEPGLAKNIQYF. The rearrangement links TRBV5-5 to TRBJ2-4, with a possible D match to TRBD2 (5 bases). The CDR3 is 16 amino acids. CDR1 and CDR2 from the germline V gene are SGHKS and YYEKEE (reference sequence). Trimming cost V 4 bases and J 0 bases, with 14 bases left between them.

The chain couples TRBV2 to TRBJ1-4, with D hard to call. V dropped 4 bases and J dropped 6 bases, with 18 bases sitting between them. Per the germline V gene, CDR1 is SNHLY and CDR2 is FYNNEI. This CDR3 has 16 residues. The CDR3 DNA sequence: TGTGCCAGCAGTGCCCTAGGTCGGGGTGGCGATGAAAAACTGTTTTTT. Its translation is CASSALGRGGDEKLFF.

CDR3 nucleotide sequence: TGTGCCAGCAGCTTAGATCTGAGGGGGAGTGCAGATACGCAGTATTTT. Protein product: CASSLDLRGSADTQYF. V gene TRBV11-2 combines with J gene TRBJ2-3; D might be TRBD1 (6 bases). V gave up 0 bases and J gave up 4 bases, with 14 bases separating them. Germline assignment: CDR1 SGHAT and CDR2 FQNNGV. The CDR3 loop spans 16 amino acids.

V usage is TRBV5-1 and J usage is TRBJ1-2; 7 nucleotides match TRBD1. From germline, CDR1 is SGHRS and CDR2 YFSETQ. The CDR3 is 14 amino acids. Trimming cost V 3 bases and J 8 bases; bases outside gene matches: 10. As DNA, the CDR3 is TGCGCCAGCAGCTACGATACGACAGGGACGGGCTACACCTTC. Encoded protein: CASSYDTTGTGYTF.

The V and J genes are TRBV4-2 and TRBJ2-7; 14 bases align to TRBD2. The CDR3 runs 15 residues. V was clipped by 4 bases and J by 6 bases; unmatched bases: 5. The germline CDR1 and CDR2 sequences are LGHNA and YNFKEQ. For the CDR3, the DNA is TGTGCCAGCAGCCCCCTGACTAGCGGGAGGGTCGAGCAGTACTTC. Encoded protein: CASSPLTSGRVEQYF.

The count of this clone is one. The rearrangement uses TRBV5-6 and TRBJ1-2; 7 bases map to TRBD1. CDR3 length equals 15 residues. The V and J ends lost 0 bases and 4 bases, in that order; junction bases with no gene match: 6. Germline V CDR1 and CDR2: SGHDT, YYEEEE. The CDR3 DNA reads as TGTGCCAGCAGCTTGGCGACAGGGATCCCCTATGGCTACACCTTC. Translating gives CASSLATGIPYGYTF. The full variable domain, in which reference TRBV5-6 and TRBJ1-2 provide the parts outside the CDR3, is DAGVTQSPTHLIKTRGQQVTLRCSPKSGHDTVSWYQQALGQGPQFIFQYYEEEERQRGNFPDRFSGHQFPNYSSELNVNALLLGDSALYLCASSLATGIPYGYTFGSGTRLTVV.

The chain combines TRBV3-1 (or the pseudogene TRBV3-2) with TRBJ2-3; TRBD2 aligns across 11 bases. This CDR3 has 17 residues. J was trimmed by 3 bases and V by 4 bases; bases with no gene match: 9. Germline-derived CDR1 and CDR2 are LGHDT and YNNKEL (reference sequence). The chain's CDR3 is CASSRPLTSGITDTQYF. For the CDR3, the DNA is TGTGCCAGCAGCCGACCGCTGACTAGCGGGATAACAGATACGCAGTATTTT.

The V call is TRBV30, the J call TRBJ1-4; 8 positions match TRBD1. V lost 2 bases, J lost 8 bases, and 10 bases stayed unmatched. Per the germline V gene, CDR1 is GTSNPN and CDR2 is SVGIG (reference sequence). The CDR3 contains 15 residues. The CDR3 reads CAWSRKGQGNEKLFF. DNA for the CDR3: TGTGCCTGGAGTCGAAAAGGACAGGGAAACGAAAAACTGTTTTTT. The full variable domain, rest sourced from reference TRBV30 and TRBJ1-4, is SQTIHQWPATLVQPVGSPLSLECTVEGTSNPNLYWYRQAAGRGLQLLFYSVGIGQISSEVPQNLSASRPQDRQFILSSKKLLLSDSGFYLCAWSRKGQGNEKLFFGSGTQLSVL.